The TCR beta chain under discussion was sequenced for a study of spatial heterogeneity in lung cancer. Study-level information: Combinations of a unique TCR and a UMI were tallied in raw reads, and on average each appeared more than ten times.

Regarding the study as a whole: Counts that tracked tumor mutation counts were those of expanded intratumoral alpha and beta TCRs.

The V segment lost 6 bases and the J segment 7 bases; nucleotides outside the gene matches: 11. CDR1 DFQATT and CDR2 SNEGSKA come from the germline V gene (reference sequence). The CDR3 loop spans 14 amino acids. As for time point: sample taken at primary tumor resection. This clonotype came up a few times. Its matching antigen is unknown. TCRdb ran MiXCR on the 5' RACE reads and lists one entry per CDR3 protein. The sample records about 1,100 distinct CDR3 sequences, approximately 11% being singletons. This chain links TRBV20-1 with TRBJ1-5, with 8 bases fitting TRBD1. Sequencing used lung tumor tissue, obtained at surgery. This TCR was sampled from a male donor with early-stage non-small cell lung cancer. CDR3 amino acids: CSALVQGAWQPQHF. CDR3 nucleotides: TGCAGTGCGCTCGTCCAGGGGGCTTGGCAGCCCCAGCATTTT.